This T cell receptor beta chain was recorded in a study of response to subunit inactivated influenza vaccine. TCRdb recomputed calls from the RT-PCR reads with MiXCR, one row per CDR3 protein. Of some 200,000 distinct CDR3 sequences detected, more than 10% appear once; the ten largest clones hold about 31%. This clonotype was seen only a few times. Its antigen is undetermined. Study-wide points: It was suggested by the authors that few new T cells are recruited by each seasonal influenza vaccination.

The sample was also reused in another study, on T cells expressing NK-cell markers. As that study records: Template switching by 5'RACE with UMIs generated the TCR beta cDNA. CD3+CD56+NKG2C+, CD3+CD56+NKG2C- and CD3+CD56-NKG2C+ T cells, once sorted, supplied the TCR beta repertoires. The eight sequenced donors comprised seven who were HCMV-seropositive and one who was seronegative. Four donors likewise had their CD3+CD56-NKG2C+ fraction led by these clonotypes.

The sample consisted of CD8+ T cells sorted from PBMCs, taken 11 to 12 days after vaccination. The sequence was obtained from a man aged 45-60 years who received an inactivated influenza vaccine.

CDR3 sequence: CASSLRQLANTGELFF. CDR3 DNA sequence: TGTGCCAGCAGCTTAAGACAGCTCGCGAACACCGGGGAGCTGTTTTTT. The J gene is TRBJ2-2, the V gene TRBV7-9; D might be TRBD1 (5 bases). Germline lookup yields CDR1 SEHNR and CDR2 FQNEAQ (reference sequence). The CDR3 is made up of 16 amino acids. V was shortened by 2 bases and J by 0 bases, with 10 bases between the two germline ends.